A selection of T cell receptor beta chains follows, all from one sample in a study of PD-1 blockade in classical Hodgkin lymphoma. Sequenced by immunoSEQ multiplex PCR; TCRdb stores in-frame clones only, minus some. The sample includes tens of thousands of clones, around 65% of them seen just once. Sample: peripheral blood mononuclear cells (PBMCs), taken at baseline. Receptors were obtained from a human donor with classical Hodgkin lymphoma. The CDR3 runs from the conserved cysteine through the conserved F or W. D genes are given only for firm matches. Clone sizes are given selectively: once, few, many, or a class where the clone is expanded.

V gene,J gene,clone size,D gene,CDR3 protein
TRBV6-5,TRBJ2-6,.,.,CASEPSRGANVLTF
TRBV19,TRBJ2-7,.,TRBD1,CASSIDTDRASLEQYF
TRBV18,TRBJ2-5,.,TRBD2,CASSPGLVPLGETQYF
TRBV25-1,TRBJ2-2,few,TRBD1,CASSEYGDRYTGELFF
TRBV6-5,TRBJ2-7,once,TRBD1,CASTQGAPYEQYF
TRBV28,TRBJ2-3,.,TRBD1,CASSSTGQGRRDTQYF
TRBV30,TRBJ2-1,once,.,CAWSDDYNEQFF
TRBV5-1,TRBJ2-1,.,TRBD2,CASSFPTSGSGNEQFF
TRBV29-1,TRBJ1-3,once,.,CSVDGSQGGNTIYF
TRBV30,TRBJ2-1,few,.,CAWSRGVRYEQFF
TRBV28,TRBJ1-4,once,.,CATRNRVFEKLFF
TRBV25-1,TRBJ2-7,.,.,CASSGGYRAGNNYEQYF
TRBV4-1,TRBJ1-1,.,.,CASSQGGGKETEAFF
TRBV10-2,TRBJ2-5,.,.,CASSFGGAETQYF
TRBV15,TRBJ2-2,few,.,CATTQGSVNTGELFF
TRBV15,TRBJ1-1,.,TRBD1,CATSRMGTGGTEAFF
TRBV7-2,TRBJ2-7,.,.,CASSLKYRGQNYEQYF
TRBV7-2,TRBJ2-3,.,.,CASSLNGATDTQYF
TRBV6-1,TRBJ1-2,.,.,CASSVRVRQVWNYGYTF
TRBV5-1,TRBJ1-2,few,.,CASSLEGPSYGYTF
TRBV6-5,TRBJ2-7,.,TRBD2,CASSYSAGRAYEQYF
TRBV7-9,TRBJ2-7,.,.,CASSLRWGGDHEQYF
TRBV19,TRBJ1-1,few,.,CASSMNWNTEAFF
TRBV14,TRBJ2-1,.,TRBD2,CASSQGTSGRGNEQFF
TRBV28,TRBJ1-2,.,.,CASSLHGTLYGYTF
TRBV19,TRBJ2-7,.,.,CASTPGLGRTYEQYF